This T cell receptor (beta chain) was documented in a study of T cell repertoires in cytomegalovirus infection. This clonotype has at least ten counts. With 7 bases clipped from V and 9 bases from J, the junction kept 10 bases outside the gene matches. Germline assignment: CDR1 MNHEY and CDR2 SVGAGI. The CDR3 has 14 residues. Using its own MiXCR run on the reads, TCRdb lists one record per CDR3 protein. The sample has around 440,000 distinct CDR3 sequences; about 10% are singletons. What was sequenced was PBMCs. This receptor was obtained from a human donor in good health (CMV status not recorded). Some clones in this sample may be carry-over from other donors' samples. The chain combines TRBV6-5 with TRBJ2-1, with 9 bases that match TRBD2. This CDR3 is CASMGGGAVSEQFF. As DNA, the CDR3 is TGTGCCAGCATGGGCGGGGGGGCCGTCAGTGAGCAGTTCTTC.